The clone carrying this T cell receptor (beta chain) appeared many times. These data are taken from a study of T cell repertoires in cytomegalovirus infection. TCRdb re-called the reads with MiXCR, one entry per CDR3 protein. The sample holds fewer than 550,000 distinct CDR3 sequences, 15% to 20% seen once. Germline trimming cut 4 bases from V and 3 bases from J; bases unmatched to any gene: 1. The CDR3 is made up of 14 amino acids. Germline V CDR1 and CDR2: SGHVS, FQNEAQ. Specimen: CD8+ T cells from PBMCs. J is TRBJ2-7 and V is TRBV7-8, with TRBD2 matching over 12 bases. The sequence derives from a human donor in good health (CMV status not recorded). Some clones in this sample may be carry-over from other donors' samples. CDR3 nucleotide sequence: TGTGCCAGCAGCTCGACTAGCGGGAGCTACGAGCAGTACTTC. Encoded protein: CASSSTSGSYEQYF.